This TCR beta chain comes out of a study of T cells in Graves' hyperthyroidism and ophthalmopathy. TCR beta CDR3 sequences were amplified from RNA transcripts. With the HTBI primer set, the TCR CDR3 went through a first round of RT-PCR. TCRdb ran MiXCR on the multiplex PCR reads and lists one entry per CDR3 protein. This table holds over 700,000 distinct CDR3 sequences, about a third found once. Deletions cut 5 bases from V and 0 bases from J, with 11 bases between. The CDR3 extends over 14 amino acids. This clonotype was picked up many times. This chain uses TRBV12-3 or TRBV12-4 with TRBJ2-7, with D uncertain. The sequencing sample was made of blood. This receptor was obtained from a woman aged 40 to 50 with Graves' hyperthyroidism. The CDR3 nucleotides are TGTGCCAGCAGTCTACACAGAGACTCCTACGAGCAGTACTTC. Its translation is CASSLHRDSYEQYF.